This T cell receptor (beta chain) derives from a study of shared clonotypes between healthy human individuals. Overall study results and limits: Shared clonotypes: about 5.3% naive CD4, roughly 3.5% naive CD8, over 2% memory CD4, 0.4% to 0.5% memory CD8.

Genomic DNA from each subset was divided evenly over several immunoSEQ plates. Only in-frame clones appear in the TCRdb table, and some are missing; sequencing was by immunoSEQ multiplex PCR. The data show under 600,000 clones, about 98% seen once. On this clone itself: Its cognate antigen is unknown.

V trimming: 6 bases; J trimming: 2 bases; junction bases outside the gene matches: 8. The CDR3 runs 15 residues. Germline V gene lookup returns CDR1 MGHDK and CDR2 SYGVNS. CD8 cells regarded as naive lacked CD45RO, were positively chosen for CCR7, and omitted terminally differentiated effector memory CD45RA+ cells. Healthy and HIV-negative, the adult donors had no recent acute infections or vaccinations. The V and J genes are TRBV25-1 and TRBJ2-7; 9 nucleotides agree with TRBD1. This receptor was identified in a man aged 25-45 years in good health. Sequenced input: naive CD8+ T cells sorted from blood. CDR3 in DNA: TGTGCCAGCAGCCTGCCGGGACAGGGAACCTACGAGCAGTACTTC. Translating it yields CASSLPGQGTYEQYF.